These T cell receptor beta chains were read from a single sample in a study of shared clonotypes between healthy human individuals. Generated by immunoSEQ multiplex PCR, the TCRdb table keeps only in-frame clones and is missing some. Of 2 million to 2.5 million clones listed, over 85% are singletons. Sequencing was performed on naive CD4+ T cells from PBMCs. Receptor source: a man aged 18-30 years in good health. Some clones in this sample may be carry-over from other donors' samples. Both conserved end residues are part of each CDR3. Each record gives: clone size, D gene, J gene, V gene, CDR3 protein, CDR3 DNA. The D gene is left open where the match is weak. Clone size, where shown, is once, few, many, or a class for clones that have expanded.

clone_size: -
d_call: TRBD2
j_call: TRBJ2-5
v_call: TRBV7-2
cdr3_aa: CASSLSGRPETQYF
cdr3_nt: TGTGCCAGCAGCTTAAGCGGGAGACCAGAGACCCAGTACTTC

clone_size: few
d_call: TRBD1
j_call: TRBJ1-1
v_call: TRBV28
cdr3_aa: CASRQGMYTEAFF
cdr3_nt: TGTGCCAGCAGACAGGGGATGTACACTGAAGCTTTCTTT

clone_size: -
d_call: TRBD1
j_call: TRBJ1-3
v_call: TRBV19
cdr3_aa: CASSKRDRTHSGNTIYF
cdr3_nt: TGTGCCAGTAGTAAGAGGGACAGGACCCACTCTGGAAACACCATATATTTT

clone_size: once
d_call: TRBD2
j_call: TRBJ2-7
v_call: TRBV28
cdr3_aa: CASIGTSGLPYEQYF
cdr3_nt: TGTGCCAGCATTGGGACTAGCGGGCTCCCCTACGAGCAGTACTTC

clone_size: -
d_call: TRBD1
j_call: TRBJ1-2
v_call: TRBV5-1
cdr3_aa: CASSLAGQGVYTF
cdr3_nt: TGCGCCAGCAGCTTGGCTGGACAGGGGGTCTACACCTTC

clone_size: -
d_call: -
j_call: TRBJ1-2
v_call: TRBV2
cdr3_aa: CASSGSRADGYTF
cdr3_nt: TGTGCCAGCAGTGGGTCCAGGGCCGATGGCTACACCTTC

clone_size: -
d_call: TRBD2
j_call: TRBJ2-7
v_call: TRBV14
cdr3_aa: CASSYRLALGEQYF
cdr3_nt: TGTGCCAGCTCATACCGACTAGCCTTAGGGGAGCAGTACTTC

clone_size: once
d_call: -
j_call: TRBJ2-2
v_call: TRBV7-2
cdr3_aa: CASSLLKLAPTGELFF
cdr3_nt: TGTGCCAGCAGCTTATTGAAACTAGCTCCCACCGGGGAGCTGTTTTTT

clone_size: -
d_call: -
j_call: TRBJ1-1
v_call: TRBV29-1
cdr3_aa: CSGHRSGNTEAFF
cdr3_nt: TGCAGCGGACACCGATCGGGGAACACTGAAGCTTTCTTT

clone_size: -
d_call: TRBD2
j_call: TRBJ2-3
v_call: TRBV29-1
cdr3_aa: CSAKTSGTDTQYF
cdr3_nt: TGCAGCGCCAAGACTAGCGGCACAGATACGCAGTATTTT

clone_size: -
d_call: TRBD2
j_call: TRBJ2-7
v_call: TRBV5-4
cdr3_aa: CASSLGSGRADEQYF
cdr3_nt: TGTGCCAGCAGCTTGGGGAGCGGGAGGGCCGACGAGCAGTACTTC

clone_size: -
d_call: -
j_call: TRBJ2-5
v_call: TRBV5-1
cdr3_aa: CASSMGPNQETQYF
cdr3_nt: TGCGCCAGCAGCATGGGTCCCAACCAAGAGACCCAGTACTTC

clone_size: -
d_call: TRBD2
j_call: TRBJ2-1
v_call: TRBV18
cdr3_aa: CASSPLRTSGGGSSYNEQFF
cdr3_nt: TGTGCCAGCTCACCGCTCCGGACTAGCGGGGGCGGAAGCTCCTACAATGAGCAGTTCTTC

clone_size: -
d_call: -
j_call: TRBJ1-4
v_call: TRBV6-1
cdr3_aa: CASSAGGHNEKLFF
cdr3_nt: TGTGCCAGCAGTGCCGGGGGACATAATGAAAAACTGTTTTTT

clone_size: -
d_call: TRBD1
j_call: TRBJ1-4
v_call: TRBV6-5
cdr3_aa: CASSLNRGRAEKLFF
cdr3_nt: TGTGCCAGCAGTTTGAACAGGGGGCGCGCTGAAAAACTGTTTTTT

clone_size: -
d_call: TRBD1
j_call: TRBJ1-1
v_call: TRBV5-5
cdr3_aa: CASSLLLDRGTEAFF
cdr3_nt: TGTGCCAGCAGCTTGCTACTGGACAGGGGCACTGAAGCTTTCTTT

clone_size: once
d_call: -
j_call: TRBJ2-3
v_call: TRBV5-5
cdr3_aa: CASSLVPSTDTQYF
cdr3_nt: TGTGCCAGCAGCTTGGTTCCTAGCACAGATACGCAGTATTTT

clone_size: -
d_call: TRBD1
j_call: TRBJ1-2
v_call: TRBV5-1
cdr3_aa: CASSPGQGRIYGYTF
cdr3_nt: TGCGCCAGCAGCCCCGGACAGGGCAGGATCTACGGCTACACCTTC

clone_size: -
d_call: -
j_call: TRBJ1-5
v_call: TRBV9
cdr3_aa: CASSPNPDSRSQHF
cdr3_nt: TGTGCCAGCAGCCCCAATCCCGACAGTCGGTCCCAGCATTTT